This record concerns one TCR beta chain sequence. The sample comes from a study of blood T cell repertoires in COVID-19. The authors' processing: Estimates of nucleated cell counts were drawn from the amplification of reference gene primers. Sequenced by immunoSEQ multiplex PCR; TCRdb stores in-frame clones only, minus some. The DNA gave D and trimming, while V, J and clone size come from that table. The sample lists around 68,000 clones, around 80% occurring once. The CDR3 is made up of 18 amino acids. The V gene's germline CDR1 is KGHSH and CDR2 LQKENI. V lost 2 bases and J lost 0; bases outside the gene matches: 10.

The TCR was taken from a woman aged 50 to 65 with acute or convalescent COVID-19. The chain recombines TRBV18 with TRBJ1-1; 9 positions match TRBD1. The specimen was peripheral blood. The CDR3 loop is CASSPSGTGIIMNTEAFF. In DNA, the CDR3 is TGTGCCAGCTCACCATCCGGGACAGGGATTATCATGAACACTGAAGCTTTCTTT.